This TCR beta chain derives from a study of radiation and T cells in renal cell carcinoma. Trimming removed 1 base at V and 2 bases at J, with 6 bases between. Germline CDR1 is SGHDN and CDR2 is FVKESK. This CDR3 is built from 14 residues. General study points: Sampling covered only 0.9 to 1 g of each tumor. In nephrectomy-only tumors, top 100 clonotypes averaged 43%, versus around 54% irradiated.

Clones were sequenced by immunoSEQ multiplex PCR, and TCRdb holds only the in-frame ones, with some missing. The sample includes more than 11,000 clones, around 50% of them seen just once. The sample's treatment: treatment-naive control, cytoreductive nephrectomy. A remark on this clone: Its cognate antigen is unknown. At the DNA level, this CDR3 is encoded by other sequences in the same sample as well.

Sample: tumor tissue, taken from a patient whose treatment was nephrectomy without radiotherapy. This sequence originates from a man in his fifties with renal cell carcinoma. This chain connects TRBV14 to TRBJ1-5; possibly TRBD1 for D (5 bases). CDR3 nucleotides: TGTGCCAGCAGCCAAGCGGGACGCAATCAGCCCCAGCATTTT. It codes for CASSQAGRNQPQHF.